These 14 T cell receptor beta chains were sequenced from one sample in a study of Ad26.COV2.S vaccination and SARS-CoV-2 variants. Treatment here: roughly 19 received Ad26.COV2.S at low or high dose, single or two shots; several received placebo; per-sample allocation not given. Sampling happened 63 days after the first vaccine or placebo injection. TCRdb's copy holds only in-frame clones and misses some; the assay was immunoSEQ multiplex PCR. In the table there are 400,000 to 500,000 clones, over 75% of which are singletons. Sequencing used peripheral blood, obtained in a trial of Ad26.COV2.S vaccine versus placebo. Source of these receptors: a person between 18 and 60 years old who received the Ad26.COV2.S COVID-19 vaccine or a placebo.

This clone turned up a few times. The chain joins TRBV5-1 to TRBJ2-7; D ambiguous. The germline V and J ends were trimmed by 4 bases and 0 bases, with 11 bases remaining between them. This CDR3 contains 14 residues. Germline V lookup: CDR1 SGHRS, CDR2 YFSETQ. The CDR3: CASSTDPSSYEQYF. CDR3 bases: TGCGCCAGCAGCACGGATCCTAGCTCCTACGAGCAGTACTTC.

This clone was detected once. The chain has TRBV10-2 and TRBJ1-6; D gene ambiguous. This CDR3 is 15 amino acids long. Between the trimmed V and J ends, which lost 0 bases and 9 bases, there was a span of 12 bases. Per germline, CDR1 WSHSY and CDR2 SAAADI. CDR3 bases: TGCGCCAGCAGTGAGTCGTACAGATCGACTTCACCCCTCCACTTT. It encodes CASSESYRSTSPLHF.

CDR3 in DNA: TGTGCCAGCAGCGTAGCTGGTTCACCCCTCCACTTT. This encodes CASSVAGSPLHF. The gene calls are TRBV9 and TRBJ1-6; D is unresolved. The CDR3 length is 12 residues. CDR1 and CDR2 from the germline V gene are SGDLS and YYNGEE. V was trimmed by 0 bases and J by 9 bases, leaving 4 bases between them.

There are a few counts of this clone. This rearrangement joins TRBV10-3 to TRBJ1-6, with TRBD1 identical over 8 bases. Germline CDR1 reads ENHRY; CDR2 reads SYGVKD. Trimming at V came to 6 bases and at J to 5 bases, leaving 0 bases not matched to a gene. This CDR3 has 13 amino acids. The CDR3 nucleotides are TGTGCCATCAGGGACAGGGATAATTCACCCCTCCACTTT. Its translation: CAIRDRDNSPLHF.

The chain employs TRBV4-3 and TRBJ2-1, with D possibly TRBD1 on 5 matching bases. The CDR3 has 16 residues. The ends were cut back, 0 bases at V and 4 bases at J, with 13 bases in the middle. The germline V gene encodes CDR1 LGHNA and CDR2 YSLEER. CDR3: CASSQDLQELYNEQFF. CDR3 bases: TGCGCCAGCAGCCAAGATCTACAGGAACTTTACAATGAGCAGTTCTTC.

CDR3 nucleotide sequence: TGTGCCAGCAGCGTACCGAGGGGGCCGATGCGCACCGGGGAGCTGTTTTTT. Translated: CASSVPRGPMRTGELFF. This rearrangement joins TRBV9 to TRBJ2-2; TRBD1 matches at 7 bases. V lost 1 base and J lost 4; bases outside the gene matches: 10. The CDR3 runs to 17 residues. In germline, CDR1 is SGDLS, CDR2 YYNGEE.

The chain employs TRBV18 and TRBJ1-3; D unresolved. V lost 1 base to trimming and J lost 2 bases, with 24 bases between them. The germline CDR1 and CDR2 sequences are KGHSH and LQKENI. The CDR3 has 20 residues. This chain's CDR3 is CASSPLTIRATAGPGNTIYF. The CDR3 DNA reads TGTGCCAGCTCACCACTCACCATTCGGGCTACGGCGGGCCCTGGAAACACCATATATTTT. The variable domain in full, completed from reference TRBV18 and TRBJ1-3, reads NAGVMQNPRHLVRRRGQEARLRCSPMKGHSHVYWYRQLPEEGLKFMVYLQKENIIDESGMPKERFSAEFPKEGPSILRIQQVVRGDSAAYFCASSPLTIRATAGPGNTIYFGEGSWLTVV.

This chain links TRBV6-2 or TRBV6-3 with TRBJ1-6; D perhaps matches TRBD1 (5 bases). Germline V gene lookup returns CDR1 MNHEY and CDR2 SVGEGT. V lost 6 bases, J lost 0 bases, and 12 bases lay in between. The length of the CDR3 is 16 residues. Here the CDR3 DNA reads TGTGCCAGCAGCCGACAGCTCCGCTCCTATAATTCACCCCTCCACTTT. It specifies CASSRQLRSYNSPLHF.

CDR3 residues: CASSSRGTGRGETQYF. CDR3 DNA: TGTGCCAGCAGCTCCCGCGGGACAGGGCGGGGAGAGACCCAGTACTTC. The chain recombines TRBV7-9 with TRBJ2-5, with TRBD1 identical over 9 bases. The CDR3 covers 16 residues. CDR1 is SEHNR and CDR2 is FQNEAQ in the germline V gene (reference sequence). J lost 4 bases, V lost 4 bases, and 10 bases had no gene match.

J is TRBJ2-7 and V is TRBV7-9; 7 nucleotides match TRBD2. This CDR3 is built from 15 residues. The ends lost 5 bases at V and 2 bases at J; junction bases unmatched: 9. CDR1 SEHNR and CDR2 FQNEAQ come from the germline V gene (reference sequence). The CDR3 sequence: CASSPSQRGTYEQYF. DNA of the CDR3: TGTGCCAGCAGCCCAAGCCAGCGGGGAACCTACGAGCAGTACTTC.

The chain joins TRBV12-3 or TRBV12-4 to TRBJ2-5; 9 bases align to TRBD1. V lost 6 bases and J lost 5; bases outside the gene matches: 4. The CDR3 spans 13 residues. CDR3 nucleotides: TGTGCCAGCAGCTCCGGGACAGGGGAGACCCAGTACTTC. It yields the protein CASSSGTGETQYF.

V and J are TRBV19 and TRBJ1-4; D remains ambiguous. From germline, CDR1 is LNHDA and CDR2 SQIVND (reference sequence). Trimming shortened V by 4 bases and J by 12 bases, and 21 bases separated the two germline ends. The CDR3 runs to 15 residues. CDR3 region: CASSRSEFGRAELFF. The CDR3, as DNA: TGTGCCAGTAGTAGGTCAGAATTCGGCCGGGCGGAACTGTTTTTT.

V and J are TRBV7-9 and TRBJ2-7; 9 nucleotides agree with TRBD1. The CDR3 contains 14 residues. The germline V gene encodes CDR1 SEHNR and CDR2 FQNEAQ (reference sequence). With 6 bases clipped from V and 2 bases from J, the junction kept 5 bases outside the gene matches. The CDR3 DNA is TGTGCCAGCAGTCCCCGGGACAGGGCCTACGAGCAGTACTTC. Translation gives CASSPRDRAYEQYF.

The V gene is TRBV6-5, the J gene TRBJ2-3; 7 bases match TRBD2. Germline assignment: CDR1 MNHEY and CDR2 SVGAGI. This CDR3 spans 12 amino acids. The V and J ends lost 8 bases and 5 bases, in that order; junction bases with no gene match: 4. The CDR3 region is CASGRGKDTQYF. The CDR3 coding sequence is TGTGCCAGCGGGAGGGGTAAAGATACGCAGTATTTT.